This T cell receptor (beta chain) was profiled in a study of blood T cell repertoires in COVID-19. Study-wide context: The origin of the acute and convalescent COVID-19 samples was the United States, Italy and Spain. T cells, B-cell-depleted T cells, or PBMCs provided the cDNA or gDNA that served as material.

As handled by the study authors: The assay estimated nucleated cells by amplifying reference gene primers. Profiled with immunoSEQ multiplex PCR; TCRdb holds only in-frame clones, not every one. D and trimming were read from the DNA, whereas the V and J calls and clone size are those reported in that table. In the table there are around 100,000 clones, approximately 70% of which are singletons. The source is a man older than 75 with acute or convalescent COVID-19. Sample: peripheral blood.

The CDR3 loop reads CASSPYGGHYEQYF. The CDR3 DNA reads as TGTGCCAGCTCACCGTACGGGGGGCACTACGAGCAGTACTTC. The chain has TRBV18 and TRBJ2-7; tentative D call: TRBD2 (7 bases). The CDR3 contains 14 residues. Per germline, CDR1 KGHSH and CDR2 LQKENI. The germline V and J ends were trimmed by 3 bases and 3 bases, with 12 bases remaining between them. Together with reference TRBV18 and TRBJ2-7, the CDR3 gives the full variable domain: NAGVMQNPRHLVRRRGQEARLRCSPMKGHSHVYWYRQLPEEGLKFMVYLQKENIIDESGMPKERFSAEFPKEGPSILRIQQVVRGDSAAYFCASSPYGGHYEQYFGPGTRLTVT.